Following are 24 T cell receptor beta chains from one sample sequenced in a study of CD8 T cells in Susac syndrome. It was with random hexamers that 0.5 to 1 ug RNA was reverse transcribed. TCRdb reprocessed the immunoSEQ multiplex PCR reads with MiXCR, giving one entry per CDR3 protein. The sample has roughly 190,000 distinct CDR3 sequences; 85% to 95% are singletons. The material sequenced was CD4+ T cells from PBMCs. Every receptor here comes from a human donor in good health.

This chain connects TRBV12-3 or TRBV12-4 to TRBJ2-5, with a weak D call TRBD2 (6 bases). This CDR3 region has 15 residues. With 3 bases removed from V and 1 base from J, the gap between germline ends came to 12 bases. CDR3: CASSFRGSGQETQYF. The CDR3 nucleotides read TGTGCCAGCAGTTTTAGGGGTAGCGGCCAAGAGACCCAGTACTTC.

V is TRBV30 and J is TRBJ1-2; unclear D gene. Germline assignment: CDR1 GTSNPN and CDR2 SVGIG (reference sequence). The CDR3 runs 12 residues. Trimming removed 0 bases from V and 4 bases from J, with 6 bases in between. As DNA, the CDR3 is TGTGCCTGGAGTGTATCGGCCTATGGCTACACCTTC. It yields the protein CAWSVSAYGYTF.

The chain joins TRBV5-1 to TRBJ2-7; D ambiguous. Germline lookup yields CDR1 SGHRS and CDR2 YFSETQ. V lost 3 bases, J lost 3 bases, and 7 bases lay in between. The length of the CDR3 is 12 residues. CDR3 sequence reads: CASSWNGYEQYF. CDR3 coding DNA: TGCGCCAGCAGCTGGAACGGCTACGAGCAGTACTTC. Combining the CDR3 with reference TRBV5-1 and TRBJ2-7 gives the whole variable domain KAGVTQTPRYLIKTRGQQVTLSCSPISGHRSVSWYQQTPGQGLQFLFEYFSETQRNKGNFPGRFSGRQFSNSRSEMNVSTLELGDSALYLCASSWNGYEQYFGPGTRLTVT.

The V and J genes are TRBV15 and TRBJ2-1; D unresolved. Germline CDR1 LNHNV, CDR2 YYDKDF (reference sequence). Trimming cost V 1 base and J 7 bases, with 5 bases left between them. The CDR3 covers 12 residues. CDR3 bases: TGTGCCACCAGCAGAGGAGGAAATGAGCAGTTCTTC. The encoded protein is CATSRGGNEQFF.

This clonotype was detected only once. This rearrangement joins TRBV5-1 to TRBJ2-1; TRBD2 is a possible D gene (5 bases). The CDR3 runs to 15 residues. Germline V lookup: CDR1 SGHRS, CDR2 YFSETQ. Between the trimmed V and J ends, which lost 0 bases and 0 bases, there was a span of 7 bases. CDR3 sequence (DNA): TGCGCCAGCAGCTTGGATGGACTCTCCTACAATGAGCAGTTCTTC. It translates to CASSLDGLSYNEQFF.

The chain uses TRBV23-1 and TRBJ2-7; D is perhaps TRBD1 (7 bases). TRBV23-1 is known as an ORF, though its function is uncertain. The CDR3 is 13 residues long. The V and J ends lost 11 bases and 0 bases respectively, with 14 bases between them. The CDR3 here is CAARGTASYEQYF. The CDR3 nucleotides are TGCGCCGCCCGGGGGACAGCCTCCTACGAGCAGTACTTC.

The V call is TRBV29-1, the J call TRBJ2-3; 10 nucleotides match TRBD2. The CDR3 spans 14 residues. V was clipped by 3 bases and J by 4 bases; unmatched bases: 4. The V gene's germline CDR1 is SQVTM and CDR2 ANQGSEA. DNA of the CDR3: TGCAGCGTTGACCCTAGCGGGAGCGCAGATACGCAGTATTTT. Residues: CSVDPSGSADTQYF.

This chain uses TRBV12-3 or TRBV12-4 with TRBJ1-5; D may be TRBD1 (6 bases). This CDR3 is built from 13 residues. Between the trimmed V and J ends, which lost 8 bases and 3 bases, there was a span of 11 bases. CDR3 sequence reads: CASLGQFNQPQHF. CDR3 sequence (DNA): TGTGCCAGCCTCGGACAGTTCAATCAGCCCCAGCATTTT.

The CDR3 is CSAISLGLAGVQETQYF. Written as DNA, the CDR3 is TGCAGTGCAATCAGCCTTGGACTAGCGGGAGTCCAAGAGACCCAGTACTTC. The chain couples TRBV20-1 to TRBJ2-5; 13 nucleotides line up with TRBD2. The trim removed 6 bases at V and 1 base at J, leaving 11 bases unmatched. The CDR3 is made up of 17 amino acids. CDR1 is DFQATT, CDR2 SNEGSKA, per germline (reference sequence).

This chain connects TRBV3-1 to TRBJ1-2; D not resolved. The V gene lost 4 bases and the J gene lost 4 bases, with 16 bases spanning the gap. Germline V gene data show CDR1 as LGHDT and CDR2 as YNNKEL (reference sequence). CDR3 length: 15 amino acids. CDR3 amino acids: CASSLSPPRGYGYTF. CDR3 coding DNA: TGTGCCAGCAGCCTAAGTCCCCCTCGGGGCTATGGCTACACCTTC. Full variable domain (rest looked up from reference TRBV3-1 and TRBJ1-2): DTAVSQTPKYLVTQMGNDKSIKCEQNLGHDTMYWYKQDSKKFLKIMFSYNNKELIINETVPNRFSPKSPDKAHLNLHINSLELGDSAVYFCASSLSPPRGYGYTFGSGTRLTVV.

V usage is TRBV3-1 and J usage is TRBJ1-1; weak D call: TRBD1 (5 bases). The V end lost 2 bases, the J end lost 5 bases, and 12 bases lay between the germline ends. The CDR3 is 14 residues long. The germline gives CDR1 LGHDT, CDR2 YNNKEL (reference sequence). CDR3: CASSQTGVATEAFF. In DNA form, the CDR3 reads TGTGCCAGCAGCCAAACGGGGGTGGCGACTGAAGCTTTCTTT.

The V gene is TRBV6-2 or TRBV6-3, the J gene TRBJ2-1, with D perhaps TRBD1 or TRBD2 (5 bases each). The germline CDR1 and CDR2 sequences are MNHEY and SVGEGT. The V and J ends lost 5 bases and 13 bases respectively, with 12 bases between them. This CDR3 is built from 11 residues. The CDR3 loop reads CASSRRDGQFF. In DNA form, the CDR3 reads TGTGCCAGCAGTCGCCGGGACGGACAGTTCTTC.

The chain is built from TRBV5-1 and TRBJ1-1; possible D gene TRBD1, 6 bases. V shed 2 bases and J shed 3 bases, with 11 bases lying between them. The CDR3 sequence is 14 residues long. The germline gives CDR1 SGHRS, CDR2 YFSETQ. This chain's CDR3 is CASSFGQMYTEAFF. The DNA for the CDR3 is TGCGCCAGCAGCTTTGGACAGATGTACACTGAAGCTTTCTTT.

This clonotype was observed once. The chain joins TRBV11-2 to TRBJ2-1; possible D gene TRBD2, 5 bases. Germline V gene sequence: CDR1 SGHAT, CDR2 FQNNGV. Trimming removed 5 bases at V and 9 bases at J, with 14 bases between. The CDR3 has 13 residues. CDR3 bases: TGTGCCAGCAGCACCCGGTTGGCGGGTGAGCAGTTCTTC. It specifies CASSTRLAGEQFF.

The chain employs TRBV20-1 and TRBJ2-3; 8 bases fit TRBD1. V lost 3 bases to trimming and J lost 0 bases; unmatched junction nucleotides: 8. Germline V gene data show CDR1 as DFQATT and CDR2 as SNEGSKA (reference sequence). This CDR3 comprises 16 residues. For the CDR3, the DNA is TGCAGTGCTAGTGGGACAGGAAGGATAAGCACAGATACGCAGTATTTT. It translates to CSASGTGRISTDTQYF.

This chain links TRBV7-2 with TRBJ1-1, with D perhaps TRBD1 (6 bases). The germline gives CDR1 SGHTA, CDR2 FQGNSA. V lost 7 bases, J lost 4 bases, and 13 bases lay in between. The CDR3 has 13 residues. The CDR3 region has the DNA TGTGCCAGCAACGACAGGTTTGGCACTGAAGCTTTCTTT. It codes for CASNDRFGTEAFF.

The chain is built from TRBV7-9 and TRBJ1-2; possible D gene TRBD1, 5 bases. V lost 1 base and J lost 3, with 12 bases in between. Germline assignment: CDR1 SEHNR and CDR2 FQNEAQ (reference sequence). This CDR3 comprises 15 residues. The DNA of the CDR3 is TGTGCCAGCAGCTTAGTTATAGGCAGGGACTATGGCTACACCTTC. It codes for CASSLVIGRDYGYTF.

The rearrangement links TRBV11-1 to TRBJ2-1; a weak D match, TRBD1 (6 bases). V was cut by 2 bases and J by 6 bases, with 11 bases left in between. The V gene's germline CDR1 is SGHAT and CDR2 FQDESV (reference sequence). The CDR3 contains 14 residues. The CDR3 sequence is CASSLLQGINEQFF. In DNA, the CDR3 is TGTGCCAGCAGCTTATTACAGGGCATCAATGAGCAGTTCTTC.

This chain links TRBV28 with TRBJ2-5; possibly TRBD1 for D (6 bases). Looked up from germline, CDR1 is MDHEN and CDR2 is SYDVKM. This CDR3 spans 12 amino acids. V lost 6 bases and J 7 bases, leaving 12 bases between the germline ends. This CDR3 reads CASSPPRGTQYF. The CDR3 DNA is TGTGCCAGCAGCCCGCCCAGGGGGACCCAGTACTTC. Full variable domain (outside the CDR3, taken from reference TRBV28 and TRBJ2-5): DVKVTQSSRYLVKRTGEKVFLECVQDMDHENMFWYRQDPGLGLRLIYFSYDVKMKEKGDIPEGYSVSREKKERFSLILESASTNQTSMYLCASSPPRGTQYFGPGTRLLVL.

The chain couples TRBV9 to TRBJ1-1; D is possibly TRBD1 (5 bases). Germline V gene data show CDR1 as SGDLS and CDR2 as YYNGEE. V was pared by 0 bases and J by 4 bases, with 10 bases between. This CDR3 comprises 14 residues. In nucleotides, the CDR3 is TGTGCCAGCAGCGTAGCCAGGGTGGGCACTGAAGCTTTCTTT. Amino acids: CASSVARVGTEAFF. Combining the CDR3 with reference TRBV9 and TRBJ1-1 gives the whole variable domain DSGVTQTPKHLITATGQRVTLRCSPRSGDLSVYWYQQSLDQGLQFLIQYYNGEERAKGNILERFSAQQFPDLHSELNLSSLELGDSALYFCASSVARVGTEAFFGQGTRLTVV.

The rearrangement joins TRBV9 to TRBJ2-1, with 9 bases fitting TRBD2. The CDR3 is 17 residues long. In germline, CDR1 is SGDLS, CDR2 YYNGEE. The V and J ends lost 4 bases and 2 bases, in that order; junction bases with no gene match: 10. The CDR3 DNA reads TGTGCCAGCAGCCCCAGGGGTAGCGGGAGCGCCTACAATGAGCAGTTCTTC. Translated: CASSPRGSGSAYNEQFF.

This chain uses TRBV6-5 with TRBJ2-5, with 7 bases aligning to TRBD1. Per the germline V gene, CDR1 is MNHEY and CDR2 is SVGAGI. The J segment lost 0 bases and the V segment lost 4 bases, leaving 5 bases of the junction unmatched. CDR3 size: 15 residues. CDR3 in amino acids: CASSSTGWNQETQYF. DNA for the CDR3: TGTGCCAGCAGTTCGACAGGGTGGAACCAAGAGACCCAGTACTTC.

V gene TRBV5-1 combines with J gene TRBJ2-5, with a weak D call TRBD2 (5 bases). Trimming removed 8 bases at V and 4 bases at J, with 18 bases between. Germline loops: CDR1 SGHRS, CDR2 YFSETQ. This CDR3 comprises 14 residues. For the CDR3, the DNA is TGCGCCAGTAGAGGACCTCCGGCGGGAGAGACCCAGTACTTC. This codes for CASRGPPAGETQYF.

The genes are TRBV20-1 and TRBJ2-5, with D perhaps matching TRBD1 (5 bases). Germline-derived CDR1 and CDR2 are DFQATT and SNEGSKA (reference sequence). V was shortened by 3 bases and J by 0 bases, with 5 bases between the two germline ends. The length of the CDR3 is 12 residues. The CDR3 reads CSARTDQETQYF. The DNA of the CDR3 is TGCAGTGCTAGGACAGACCAAGAGACCCAGTACTTC.